The table lists the clone carrying this T cell receptor beta chain with many counts. Its antigen is still unknown. Researchers divided each subset's genomic DNA evenly across several immunoSEQ plates. Every unsorted PBMC PCR replicate was loaded with 300 ng DNA, approximately 30,000 T cell genomes. The method was immunoSEQ multiplex PCR; TCRdb's version includes in-frame clones alone and lacks a portion of them. The data contain some 470,000 clones, about 79% of them singletons. Germline V gene sequence: CDR1 SGHTA, CDR2 FQGTGA. The CDR3 is made up of 14 amino acids. Trimming cost V 5 bases and J 1 base, with 11 bases left between them. This sample is drawn from a study of shared clonotypes between healthy human individuals. Regarding the study as a whole: Clonotype sharing among donors likely depends on sequencing depth. Represented diversity, genetic and exposure-history alike, was limited by few donors.

The TCR was taken from a woman aged 40-49 years in good health. Some clones in this sample may be carry-over from other donors' samples. Material for sequencing was PBMCs. V usage is TRBV7-3 and J usage is TRBJ1-1; weak D call: TRBD1 (5 bases). The CDR3 coding sequence is TGTGCCAGCAGCGCGGGACGGGGGAACACTGAAGCTTTCTTT. Protein sequence: CASSAGRGNTEAFF.